These 27 T cell receptor beta chains originate from one sample sequenced in a study of shared clonotypes between healthy human individuals (TCRdb year 2020). The library relied on the immunoSEQ multiplex PCR assay. TCRdb carries this immuneACCESS record with in-frame sequences only. Its versions omit some clonotypes, under half of them owing to an unresolved V gene in the studies checked, with the rest unexplained. The sample contains around 2,100,000 clones, about 95% of them found a single time. The ten top clones hold 1% to 1.5% of the sample. CD8 naive samples were obtained by positive selection for CCR7 among CD45RO-negative cells, yielding a CD45RA+CCR7+ population from which TemRA cells were excluded. The sequenced sample was naive CD8+ T cells sorted from blood. Sample cell subset or site, as interpreted from the label and publication: CD45RA+CCR7+. The receptors come from a man between 18 and 29 years old in good health.

The V and J genes are TRBV7-8 and TRBJ2-5; 11 positions agree with TRBD2. V shed 0 bases, J shed 4 bases, and the junction held 16 bases outside the gene matches. The CDR3 covers 20 residues. Germline CDR1 is SGHVS and CDR2 is FQNEAQ. CDR3 nucleotides: TGTGCCAGCAGCTTAGCGCTGATCGCTAGCGGGGGGAATAACCTAGAGACCCAGTACTTC. Amino acids: CASSLALIASGGNNLETQYF.

Concerning this clone: The identical CDR3 is also encoded by other nucleotide sequences in the sample. V gene TRBV4-3 combines with J gene TRBJ2-1; the D is unclear. The CDR3 is 12 amino acids. The germline V gene has CDR1 LGHNA and CDR2 YSLEER. V was cut by 1 base and J by 7 bases, with 5 bases left in between. This CDR3 reads CASSQAGNEQFF. The CDR3 bases are TGCGCCAGCAGCCAAGCAGGAAATGAGCAGTTCTTC.

The chain's CDR3 is CASSEAVAGQGRYGYTF. CDR3 DNA sequence: TGTGCCAGCAGTGAAGCGGTCGCAGGACAGGGCCGTTATGGCTACACCTTC. The rearrangement uses TRBV6-1 and TRBJ1-2; TRBD1 matches at 8 bases. CDR1 is MNHNS, CDR2 SASEGT, per germline. J gave up 5 bases and V 0 bases, and 11 bases lay outside the gene matches. The CDR3 runs 17 residues.

The V call is TRBV12-5, the J call TRBJ1-3, with D tentatively TRBD1 (6 bases). V was shortened by 7 bases and J by 0 bases, with 16 bases between the two germline ends. CDR3 length equals 16 residues. Germline V gives CDR1 LGHNT, CDR2 FRNRAP. The chain's CDR3 is CASASGVFFSGNTIYF. CDR3 nucleotides: TGTGCTAGTGCCTCAGGGGTCTTCTTCTCTGGAAACACCATATATTTT.

This chain links TRBV5-1 with TRBJ1-1, with D unclear. V shed 9 bases and J shed 4 bases, with 16 bases lying between them. Germline V gene data show CDR1 as SGHRS and CDR2 as YFSETQ. The CDR3 covers 13 residues. The CDR3 DNA sequence: TGCGCCACCCAACTTCCGGGGAGCACTGAAGCTTTCTTT. Translation gives CATQLPGSTEAFF.

J is TRBJ2-2 and V is TRBV5-1; 10 positions agree with TRBD2. V gave up 0 bases and J gave up 6 bases; unmatched junction bases: 11. This CDR3 comprises 18 residues. The germline CDR1 and CDR2 sequences are SGHRS and YFSETQ. CDR3 nucleotides: TGCGCCAGCAGCTTGGGTCTAGCGGGAGCCCGGCGATCCGGGGAGCTGTTTTTT. Residues: CASSLGLAGARRSGELFF.

On this clone: Other DNA sequences of this sample code for an identical CDR3. The chain links TRBV7-9 to TRBJ2-5, with D uncertain. Trimming took off 4 bases at V and 2 bases at J, with 2 bases between the two ends. Looked up from germline, CDR1 is SEHNR and CDR2 is FQNEAQ (reference sequence). The CDR3 totals 11 residues. The CDR3 DNA reads as TGTGCCAGCAGCTCTCAAGAGACCCAGTACTTC. As protein: CASSSQETQYF.

V gene TRBV19 combines with J gene TRBJ2-7; 9 bases are shared with TRBD2. This CDR3 is 13 amino acids long. Germline CDR1 reads LNHDA; CDR2 reads SQIVND (reference sequence). V lost 4 bases to trimming and J lost 5 bases; unmatched junction nucleotides: 3. The CDR3 loop is CASSNPSGNEQYF. The CDR3 DNA reads as TGTGCCAGTAGTAATCCTAGCGGGAACGAGCAGTACTTC.

The rearrangement joins TRBV4-3 to TRBJ2-7; no clear D gene. There are 17 residues in the CDR3. The germline V and J ends were trimmed by 1 base and 3 bases, with 19 bases remaining between them. Germline lookup yields CDR1 LGHNA and CDR2 YSLEER. CDR3 bases: TGCGCCAGCAGCCAAGGGGTAGGCCCACCCTTCGGCTACGAGCAGTACTTC. Protein: CASSQGVGPPFGYEQYF.

This chain connects TRBV4-3 to TRBJ1-2; no reliable D call. The CDR3 runs 16 residues. In germline, CDR1 is LGHNA, CDR2 YSLEER. The ends were cut back, 0 bases at V and 4 bases at J, with 15 bases in the middle. The CDR3 nucleotides are TGCGCCAGCAGCCAAGAAGGTGAGGAAGGGTCCTATGGCTACACCTTC. Protein: CASSQEGEEGSYGYTF.

The rearrangement uses TRBV7-9 and TRBJ2-1, with D perhaps TRBD2 (6 bases). Trimming shortened V by 2 bases and J by 1 base, and 9 bases separated the two germline ends. Per the germline V gene, CDR1 is SEHNR and CDR2 is FQNEAQ (reference sequence). The CDR3 has 15 amino acids. The CDR3 coding sequence is TGTGCCAGCAGCTTAACCGCGGGATCCTACAATGAGCAGTTCTTC. Amino acid sequence: CASSLTAGSYNEQFF. The full variable domain, in which reference TRBV7-9 and TRBJ2-1 provide the parts outside the CDR3, is DTGVSQNPRHKITKRGQNVTFRCDPISEHNRLYWYRQTLGQGPEFLTYFQNEAQLEKSRLLSDRFSAERPKGSFSTLEIQRTEQGDSAMYLCASSLTAGSYNEQFFGPGTRLTVL.

The chain is built from TRBV6-4 and TRBJ2-5; possibly TRBD2 for D (6 bases). Germline CDR1 reads MRHNA; CDR2 reads SNTAGT. Trimming shortened V by 4 bases and J by 1 base, and 7 bases separated the two germline ends. The CDR3 consists of 13 residues. This CDR3 reads CASSGGLQETQYF. Here the CDR3 DNA reads TGTGCCAGCAGTGGGGGACTCCAAGAGACCCAGTACTTC.

On this clone itself: Distinct nucleotide sequences in the sample also encode this CDR3. The rearrangement joins TRBV2 to TRBJ2-1; 8 bases are shared with TRBD2. Germline V gives CDR1 SNHLY, CDR2 FYNNEI. The V gene end was trimmed by 4 bases and the J gene end by 4 bases; junction bases not matched to a gene: 6. This CDR3 region has 15 residues. The CDR3 reads CASSGTSGSYNEQFF. The CDR3 coding sequence is TGTGCCAGCAGTGGTACTAGCGGCTCGTACAATGAGCAGTTCTTC.

V and J are TRBV11-2 and TRBJ2-1, with 10 nucleotides matching TRBD2. The CDR3 runs 15 residues. After removal of 5 bases from V and 9 bases from J, the junction contained 10 bases not matched to a gene. Germline assignment: CDR1 SGHAT and CDR2 FQNNGV. As DNA, the CDR3 is TGTGCCAGCAGCCCACTAGCGGGGAGGCCGGGTGAGCAGTTCTTC. It translates to CASSPLAGRPGEQFF.

The V call is TRBV28, the J call TRBJ2-7; 8 bases line up with TRBD1. This CDR3 comprises 16 residues. V was clipped by 3 bases and J by 5 bases; unmatched bases: 12. Germline V gene data show CDR1 as MDHEN and CDR2 as SYDVKM. The CDR3 coding sequence is TGTGCCAGCAGTTTTGGAGCTCGACAGGGGAGGCACGAGCAGTACTTC. Protein: CASSFGARQGRHEQYF.

The chain has TRBV4-1 and TRBJ2-5; 8 bases are shared with TRBD1. CDR1 is MGHRA, CDR2 YSYEKL, per germline. J lost 2 bases, V lost 1 base, and 12 bases had no gene match. The CDR3 has 18 amino acids. This CDR3 reads CASSQVQTGAHRQETQYF. Here the CDR3 DNA reads TGCGCCAGCAGCCAAGTTCAGACAGGGGCGCACAGACAAGAGACCCAGTACTTC.

V gene TRBV25-1 combines with J gene TRBJ1-6; D not certain. V was trimmed by 2 bases and J by 6 bases, leaving 14 bases between them. CDR3 length: 16 amino acids. Per germline, CDR1 MGHDK and CDR2 SYGVNS. The CDR3 sequence: CASSETAAATNSPLHF. In nucleotides, the CDR3 is TGTGCCAGCAGTGAAACAGCGGCAGCCACTAATTCACCCCTCCACTTT.

The J gene is TRBJ2-5, the V gene TRBV12-5, with no clear D. The germline V gene encodes CDR1 LGHNT and CDR2 FRNRAP. V shed 4 bases and J shed 3 bases, with 9 bases lying between them. CDR3 size: 13 residues. The CDR3 DNA reads TGTGCTAGTGGTTCACCCCCCGAAGAGACCCAGTACTTC. It yields the protein CASGSPPEETQYF.

The rearrangement joins TRBV6-5 to TRBJ1-1, with TRBD1 identical over 7 bases. Germline V gene lookup returns CDR1 MNHEY and CDR2 SVGAGI. There are 15 residues in the CDR3. The ends lost 0 bases at V and 3 bases at J; junction bases unmatched: 4. The CDR3 reads CASSYSHTGDTEAFF. The CDR3 bases are TGTGCCAGCAGTTACTCCCATACAGGGGACACTGAAGCTTTCTTT.

This chain uses TRBV19 with TRBJ1-1; 7 bases agree with TRBD1. Trimming removed 10 bases from V and 0 bases from J; junction bases left unmatched: 5. The germline gives CDR1 LNHDA, CDR2 SQIVND (reference sequence). This CDR3 is built from 13 residues. CDR3 loop: CATRDSVNTEAFF. The CDR3 DNA reads TGTGCCACCCGGGACAGCGTGAACACTGAAGCTTTCTTT.

The genes are TRBV5-1 and TRBJ2-7; D remains ambiguous. CDR3 length: 14 residues. The V end was cut by 0 bases, the J end by 6 bases, with 13 bases between. CDR1 is SGHRS, CDR2 YFSETQ, per germline. This chain's CDR3 is CASSLEGYLGEQYF. DNA for the CDR3: TGCGCCAGCAGCTTGGAAGGATATCTGGGCGAGCAGTACTTC. Together with reference TRBV5-1 and TRBJ2-7, the CDR3 gives the full variable domain: KAGVTQTPRYLIKTRGQQVTLSCSPISGHRSVSWYQQTPGQGLQFLFEYFSETQRNKGNFPGRFSGRQFSNSRSEMNVSTLELGDSALYLCASSLEGYLGEQYFGPGTRLTVT.

The rearrangement links TRBV4-1 to TRBJ1-6; D call uncertain. Trimming left V 2 bases short and J 7 bases short, with 9 bases between. The CDR3 length is 14 residues. In germline, CDR1 is MGHRA, CDR2 YSYEKL. The CDR3, as DNA: TGCGCCAGCAGCCAACTGCCCGAAAATTCACCCCTCCACTTT. Translation gives CASSQLPENSPLHF.

This chain uses TRBV7-9 with TRBJ2-7; weak D call: TRBD1 (6 bases). Trimming stripped 3 bases from V and 4 bases from J, with 10 bases between. The CDR3 is made up of 13 amino acids. Germline lookup yields CDR1 SEHNR and CDR2 FQNEAQ (reference sequence). For the CDR3, the DNA is TGTGCCAGCAGCTTGCCCGGACAGTACGAGCAGTACTTC. It codes for CASSLPGQYEQYF.

The CDR3 DNA is TGTGCCAGCAGTTTATGGTCCGGACCTAAAGGGACAGATACGCAGTATTTT. This translates into CASSLWSGPKGTDTQYF. This chain joins TRBV28 and TRBJ2-3; D call uncertain. There are 17 residues in the CDR3. Germline V gives CDR1 MDHEN, CDR2 SYDVKM. V gave up 0 bases and J gave up 3 bases, with 16 bases separating them.

The chain joins TRBV28 to TRBJ2-5; TRBD1 agrees at 7 bases. The CDR3 runs to 15 residues. Germline loops: CDR1 MDHEN, CDR2 SYDVKM. V lost 1 base, J lost 7 bases, and 9 bases stayed unmatched. The CDR3 coding sequence is TGTGCCAGCAGTTTATATACAGGGGCCCAAAGGACCCAGTACTTC. Amino acids: CASSLYTGAQRTQYF. Supplemented by reference TRBV28 and TRBJ2-5, the full variable domain reads DVKVTQSSRYLVKRTGEKVFLECVQDMDHENMFWYRQDPGLGLRLIYFSYDVKMKEKGDIPEGYSVSREKKERFSLILESASTNQTSMYLCASSLYTGAQRTQYFGPGTRLLVL.

The V and J genes are TRBV27 and TRBJ1-1; possible D gene TRBD1, 6 bases. Germline loops: CDR1 MNHEY, CDR2 SMNVEV (reference sequence). The V end lost 3 bases, the J end lost 0 bases, and 14 bases lay between the germline ends. The CDR3 consists of 16 residues. CDR3 protein: CASSFQGPIMNTEAFF. DNA for the CDR3: TGTGCCAGCAGTTTCCAGGGGCCGATTATGAACACTGAAGCTTTCTTT.

This clone appeared once. The chain has TRBV18 and TRBJ2-1; 10 nucleotides agree with TRBD2. Germline values: CDR1 KGHSH, CDR2 LQKENI. The CDR3 contains 16 residues. The trim removed 5 bases at V and 3 bases at J, leaving 7 bases unmatched. The CDR3 reads CASSSRTSGDYNEQFF. CDR3 bases: TGTGCCAGCTCATCGAGGACTAGCGGTGACTACAATGAGCAGTTCTTC.